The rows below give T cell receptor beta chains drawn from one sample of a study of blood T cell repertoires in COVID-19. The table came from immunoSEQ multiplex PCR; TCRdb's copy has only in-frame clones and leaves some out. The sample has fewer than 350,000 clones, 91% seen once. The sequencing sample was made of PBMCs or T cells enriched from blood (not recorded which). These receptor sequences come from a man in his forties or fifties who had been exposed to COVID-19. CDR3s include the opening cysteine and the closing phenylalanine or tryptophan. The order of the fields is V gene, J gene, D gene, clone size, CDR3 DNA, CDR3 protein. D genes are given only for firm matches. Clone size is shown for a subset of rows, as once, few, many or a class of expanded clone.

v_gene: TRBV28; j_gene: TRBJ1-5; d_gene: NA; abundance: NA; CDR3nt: TGTGCCAGCATTTGGCGGGAGGGAGGTCAGCCCCAGCATTTT; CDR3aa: CASIWREGGQPQHF
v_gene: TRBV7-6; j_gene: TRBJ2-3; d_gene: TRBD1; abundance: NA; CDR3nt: TGTGCCAGCAGCACTGTCCCGGGACAGGGTTTCACAGATACGCAGTATTTT; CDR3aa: CASSTVPGQGFTDTQYF
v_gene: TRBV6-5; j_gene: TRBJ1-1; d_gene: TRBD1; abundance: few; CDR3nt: TGTGCCAGCAGTTACCTAGACAGGGAGCACACTGAAGCTTTCTTT; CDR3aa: CASSYLDREHTEAFF
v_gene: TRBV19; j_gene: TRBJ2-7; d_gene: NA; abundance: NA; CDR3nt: TGTGCCAGTAGTATCAGAGGATTCTTCTACGAGCAGTACTTC; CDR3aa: CASSIRGFFYEQYF
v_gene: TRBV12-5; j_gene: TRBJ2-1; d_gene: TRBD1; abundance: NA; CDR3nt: TGTGCTAGTGGTTACGTCCCGGGACAGGGTTACAATGAGCAGTTCTTC; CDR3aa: CASGYVPGQGYNEQFF
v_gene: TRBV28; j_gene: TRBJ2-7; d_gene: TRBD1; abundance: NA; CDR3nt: TGTGCCAGCAGTCCTAGGGGCCCGGGTCAGGGGGCAGCCTACGAGCAGTACTTC; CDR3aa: CASSPRGPGQGAAYEQYF
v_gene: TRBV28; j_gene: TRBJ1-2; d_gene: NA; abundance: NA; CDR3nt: TGTGCCAGCAGTTTAATTGGGACAAGCCCTGGCTACACCTTC; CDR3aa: CASSLIGTSPGYTF
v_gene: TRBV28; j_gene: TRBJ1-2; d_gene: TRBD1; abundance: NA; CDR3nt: TGTGCCAGCAGTTCGGGACAGGGAGGTGGCTACACCTTC; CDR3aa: CASSSGQGGGYTF
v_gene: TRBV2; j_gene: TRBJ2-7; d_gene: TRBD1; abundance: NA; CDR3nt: TGTGCCAGCAGCCCGGGACAGGGGGCAAATGAGCAGTACTTC; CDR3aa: CASSPGQGANEQYF
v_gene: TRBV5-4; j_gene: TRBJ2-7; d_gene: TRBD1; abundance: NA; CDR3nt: TGTGCCAGCAGTCGGACAGGACGCGAGCAGTACTTC; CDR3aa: CASSRTGREQYF
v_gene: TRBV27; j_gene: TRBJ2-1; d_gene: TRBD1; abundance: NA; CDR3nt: TGTGCCAGCAGTCTACAGGGGAACTCCTACAATGAGCAGTTCTTC; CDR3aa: CASSLQGNSYNEQFF
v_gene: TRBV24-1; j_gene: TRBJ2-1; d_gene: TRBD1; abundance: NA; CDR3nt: TGTGCCACCAGTGACGTAGGACAGGGGGCACGCAATGAGCAGTTCTTC; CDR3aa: CATSDVGQGARNEQFF
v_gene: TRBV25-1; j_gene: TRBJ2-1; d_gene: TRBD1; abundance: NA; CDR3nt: TGTGCCAGCCTTAGGACAGGATGGTTAGGTGAGCAGTTCTTC; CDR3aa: CASLRTGWLGEQFF
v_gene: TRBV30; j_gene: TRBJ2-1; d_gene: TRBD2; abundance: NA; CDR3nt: TGTGCCTGGAGTGTGGAGCGGGACTCCTACAATGAGCAGTTCTTC; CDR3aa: CAWSVERDSYNEQFF
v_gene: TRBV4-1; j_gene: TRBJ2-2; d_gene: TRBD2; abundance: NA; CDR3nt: TGCGCCAGCAGCAGCGGACTAGCGGGAGTACTTTTAGTCACCGGGGAGCTGTTTTTT; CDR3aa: CASSSGLAGVLLVTGELFF
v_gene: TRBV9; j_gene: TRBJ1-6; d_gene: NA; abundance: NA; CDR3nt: TGTGCCAGCAGCGAGGGGACAAAGAGAAATTCACCCCTCCACTTT; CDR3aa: CASSEGTKRNSPLHF
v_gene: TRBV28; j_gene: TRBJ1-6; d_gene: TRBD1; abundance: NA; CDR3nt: TGTGCCAGCAGAAAAGGACAGGCCCAATCACCCCTCCACTTT; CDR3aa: CASRKGQAQSPLHF
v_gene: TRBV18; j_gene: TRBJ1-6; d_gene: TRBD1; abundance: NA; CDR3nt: TGTGCCAGCTCGAAAGACAGGGGCCGAGATAATTCACCCCTCCACTTT; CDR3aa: CASSKDRGRDNSPLHF
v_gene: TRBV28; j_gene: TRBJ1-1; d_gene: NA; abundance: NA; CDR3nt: TGTGCCAGCAAGGCAGGAGGCGGTGAAGCTTTCTTT; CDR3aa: CASKAGGGEAFF
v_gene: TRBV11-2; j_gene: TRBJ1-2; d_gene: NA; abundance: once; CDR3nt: TGTGCCAGCAGCACCCTCGGACAAGAAACCTATGGCTACACCTTC; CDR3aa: CASSTLGQETYGYTF
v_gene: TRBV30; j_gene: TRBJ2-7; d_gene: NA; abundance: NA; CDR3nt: TGTGCCTGGAGTGTAGGCCTAGGCCGCCTTTACGAGCAGTACTTC; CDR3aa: CAWSVGLGRLYEQYF
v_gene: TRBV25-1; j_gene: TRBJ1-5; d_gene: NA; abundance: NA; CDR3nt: TGTGCCAGCAGTCTACAGGGTTATAGCAATCAGCCCCAGCATTTT; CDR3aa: CASSLQGYSNQPQHF
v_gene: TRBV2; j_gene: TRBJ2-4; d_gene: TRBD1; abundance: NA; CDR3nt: TGTGCCAGCAGTGAAGGATCCGGGACAGGGTTCAAAAACATTCAGTACTTC; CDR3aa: CASSEGSGTGFKNIQYF
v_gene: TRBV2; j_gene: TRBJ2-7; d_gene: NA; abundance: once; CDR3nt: TGTGCCAGCCGCCCTGGGGAAGAGGGCGAGCAGTACTTC; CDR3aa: CASRPGEEGEQYF
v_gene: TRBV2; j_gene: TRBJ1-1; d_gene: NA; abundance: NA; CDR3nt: TGTGCCAGCACCCCTTGGGGGGACACTGAAGCTTTCTTT; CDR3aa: CASTPWGDTEAFF
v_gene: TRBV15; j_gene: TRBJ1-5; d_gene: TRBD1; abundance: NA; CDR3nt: TGTGCCACCAGCAACATCGATTTGGACAGGGGGCTTGTTCAGCCCCAGCATTTT; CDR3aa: CATSNIDLDRGLVQPQHF
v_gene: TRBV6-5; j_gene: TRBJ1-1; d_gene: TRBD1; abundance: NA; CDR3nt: TGTGCCAGCAGTTACTCTTCGGTAGGGGGCGGCACTGAAGCTTTCTTT; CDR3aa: CASSYSSVGGGTEAFF
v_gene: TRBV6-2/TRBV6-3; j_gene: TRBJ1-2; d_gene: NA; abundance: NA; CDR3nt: TGTGCCAGCAGTTACCCAACCGCAGGGCACTATGGCTACACCTTC; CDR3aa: CASSYPTAGHYGYTF
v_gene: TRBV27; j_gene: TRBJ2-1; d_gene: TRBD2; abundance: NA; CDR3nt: TGTGCCAGCATTCAACGGACTAGCGCGTACAATGAGCAGTTCTTC; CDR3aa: CASIQRTSAYNEQFF
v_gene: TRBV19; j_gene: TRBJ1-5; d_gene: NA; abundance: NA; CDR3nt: TGTGCCAGTAGTATGGGGGGATTACAGCCCCAGCATTTT; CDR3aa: CASSMGGLQPQHF
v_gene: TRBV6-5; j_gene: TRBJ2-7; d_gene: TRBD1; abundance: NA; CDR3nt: TGTGCCAGCAGTTACCGGCGGGACAGGGTGTCCTACGAGCAGTACTTC; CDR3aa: CASSYRRDRVSYEQYF
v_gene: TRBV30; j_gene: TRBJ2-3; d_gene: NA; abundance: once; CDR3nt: TGTGCCTGGAGTGAGGGGAACACAGATACGCAGTATTTT; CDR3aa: CAWSEGNTDTQYF
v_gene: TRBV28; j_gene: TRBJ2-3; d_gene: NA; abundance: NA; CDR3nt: TGTGCCAGCTGCCGCCTCGAGCCGGCAGATACGCAGTATTTT; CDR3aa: CASCRLEPADTQYF
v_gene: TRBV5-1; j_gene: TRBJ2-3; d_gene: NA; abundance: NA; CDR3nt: TGCGCCAGCAGCACACAGGTTCCAGATACGCAGTATTTT; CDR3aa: CASSTQVPDTQYF
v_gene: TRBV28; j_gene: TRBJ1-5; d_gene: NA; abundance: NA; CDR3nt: TGTGCCAGCAGTTTAATAATAGCCGGGAATCAGCCCCAGCATTTT; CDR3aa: CASSLIIAGNQPQHF
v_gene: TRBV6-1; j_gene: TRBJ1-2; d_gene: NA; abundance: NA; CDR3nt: TGTGCCAGCAGTGAAGCGTATACAGGGAATGGCTACACCTTC; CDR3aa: CASSEAYTGNGYTF
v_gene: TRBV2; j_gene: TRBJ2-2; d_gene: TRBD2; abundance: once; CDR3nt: TGTGCCAGTAAATTGACGGGAGGGGGGACCGGGGAGCTGTTTTTT; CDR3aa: CASKLTGGGTGELFF
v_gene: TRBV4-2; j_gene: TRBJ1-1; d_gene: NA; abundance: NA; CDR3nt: TGTGCCAGCAGCCAAGATGGGTCAGGGTTGAACACTGAAGCTTTCTTT; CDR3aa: CASSQDGSGLNTEAFF
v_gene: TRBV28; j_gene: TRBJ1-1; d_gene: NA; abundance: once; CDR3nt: TGTGCCAGCAGTGTCGACAGGAACACTGAAGCTTTCTTT; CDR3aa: CASSVDRNTEAFF
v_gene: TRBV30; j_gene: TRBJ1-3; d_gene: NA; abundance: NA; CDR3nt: TGTGCCTGGGGGGCCCGCCTTCTCTCTGGAAACACCATATATTTT; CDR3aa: CAWGARLLSGNTIYF
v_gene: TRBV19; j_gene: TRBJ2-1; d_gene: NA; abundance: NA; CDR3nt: TGTGCCAGTAGTATAGAGGGGAATGGGGCTTACAATGAGCAGTTCTTC; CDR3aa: CASSIEGNGAYNEQFF
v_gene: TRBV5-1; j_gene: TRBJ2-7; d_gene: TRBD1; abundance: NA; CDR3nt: TGCGCCAGCAGCGCATACCGGGACAGGGTTCACGAGCAGTACTTC; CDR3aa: CASSAYRDRVHEQYF
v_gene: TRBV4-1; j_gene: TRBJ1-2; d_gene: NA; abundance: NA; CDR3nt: TGCGCCAGCAGCCCTCAGACAGGAGCTAACTATGGCTACACCTTC; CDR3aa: CASSPQTGANYGYTF
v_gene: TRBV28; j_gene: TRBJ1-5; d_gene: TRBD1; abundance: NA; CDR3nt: TGTGCCAGCAGCAACCGGGGACAGGGGAGGAGTCTGGGTCAGCCCCAGCATTTT; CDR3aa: CASSNRGQGRSLGQPQHF
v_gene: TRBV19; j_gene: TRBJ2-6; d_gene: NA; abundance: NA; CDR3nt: TGTGCCAGTAGGAAACAGGTCTTCTCTGGGGCCAACGTCCTGACTTTC; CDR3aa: CASRKQVFSGANVLTF
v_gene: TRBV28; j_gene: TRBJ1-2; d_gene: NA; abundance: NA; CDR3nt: TGTGCCAGCAGTTTGTGGCAGCCCAGGGGTGGCTACACCTTC; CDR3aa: CASSLWQPRGGYTF
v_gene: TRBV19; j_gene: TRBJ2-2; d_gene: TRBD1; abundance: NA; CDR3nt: TGTGCCAGTAGTATAGTACGGGGACAGGGGATCACCGGGGAGCTGTTTTTT; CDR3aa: CASSIVRGQGITGELFF
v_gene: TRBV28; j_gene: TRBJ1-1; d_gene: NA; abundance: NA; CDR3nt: TGTGCCAGCACCACTAACACTGAAGCTTTCTTT; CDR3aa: CASTTNTEAFF
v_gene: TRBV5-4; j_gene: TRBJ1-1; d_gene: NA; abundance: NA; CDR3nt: TGTGCCAGCAGCCTCTCAGGGGCCGACACTGAAGCTTTCTTT; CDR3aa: CASSLSGADTEAFF
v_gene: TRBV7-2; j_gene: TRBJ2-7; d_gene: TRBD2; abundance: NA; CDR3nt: TGTGCCAGCAGCTCCCAATCCGGGACTAGCGGGAGGGCCCTCTGGGAGCAGTACTTC; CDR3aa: CASSSQSGTSGRALWEQYF
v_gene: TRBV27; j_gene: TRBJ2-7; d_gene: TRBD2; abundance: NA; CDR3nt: TGTGCCAGCAGTTTAGGACTAGCGGGAGGGTACGAGCAGTACTTC; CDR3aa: CASSLGLAGGYEQYF
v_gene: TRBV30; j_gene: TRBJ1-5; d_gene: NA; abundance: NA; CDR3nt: TGTGCCTGTAGAGGGCGCGAGAGACAGGAACCCCAGCATTTT; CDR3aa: CACRGRERQEPQHF
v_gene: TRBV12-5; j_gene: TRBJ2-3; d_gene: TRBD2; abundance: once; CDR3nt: TGTGCTAGTGGTTTATACCTTGGACTAGCGGGAGGGCCATGGGATACGCAGTATTTT; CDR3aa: CASGLYLGLAGGPWDTQYF
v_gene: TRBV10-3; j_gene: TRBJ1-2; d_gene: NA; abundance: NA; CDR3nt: TGTGCCATCAGTGTTGAGACTAACTATGGCTACACCTTC; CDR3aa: CAISVETNYGYTF
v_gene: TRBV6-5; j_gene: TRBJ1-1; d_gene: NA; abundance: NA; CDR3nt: TGTGCCACCTATAGGGGGGGACTCTACCACTTT; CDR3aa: CATYRGGLYHF